What follows are 5 T cell receptor beta chains derived from one specimen sequenced in a study of radiation and T cells in renal cell carcinoma. Time point defined: baseline pretreatment blood. Stated treatment: 15 Gy SBRT to primary tumor, nephrectomy 4 weeks later. TCRdb keeps only in-frame clones here, not all; method: immunoSEQ multiplex PCR. The data contain 130,000 to 150,000 clones, 70% to 90% of them seen just once; the ten biggest clones take up around 12%. Material: blood, obtained from a patient whose treatment included radiotherapy and nephrectomy. These receptor sequences come from a woman aged 45-60 years with renal cell carcinoma.

The chain joins TRBV6-5 to TRBJ1-5, with D possibly TRBD1 on 5 matching bases. With 5 bases removed from V and 4 bases from J, the gap between germline ends came to 12 bases. The CDR3 is made up of 14 amino acids. Germline CDR1 and CDR2: MNHEY and SVGAGI. CDR3 in amino acids: CASSVGARNQPQHF. CDR3 in DNA: TGTGCCAGCAGTGTCGGGGCTCGGAATCAGCCCCAGCATTTT.

The CDR3 region is CSVCRGPGAPQHF. The CDR3 bases are TGCAGCGTTTGCCGGGGGCCCGGGGCGCCCCAGCATTTT. The rearrangement joins TRBV29-1 to TRBJ1-5, with a weak D call TRBD1 (6 bases). CDR1 SQVTM and CDR2 ANQGSEA come from the germline V gene. Trimming shortened V by 5 bases and J by 9 bases, and 17 bases separated the two germline ends. There are 13 residues in the CDR3.

The CDR3 DNA is TGTGCCAGCAGTTTAAGCGGGGGGGGCTACGAGCAGTACTTC. Protein product: CASSLSGGGYEQYF. The rearrangement uses TRBV28 and TRBJ2-7; 10 bases are shared with TRBD2. This CDR3 has 14 residues. Germline V lookup: CDR1 MDHEN, CDR2 SYDVKM. V gave up 2 bases and J gave up 3 bases; unmatched junction bases: 1.

The chain has TRBV19 and TRBJ2-5; D unclear. Trimming removed 0 bases at V and 2 bases at J, with 7 bases between. The CDR3 is made up of 14 amino acids. CDR1 LNHDA and CDR2 SQIVND come from the germline V gene (reference sequence). CDR3 in DNA: TGTGCCAGTAGTATAGATCTGGCACAAGAGACCCAGTACTTC. It encodes CASSIDLAQETQYF.

The rearrangement links TRBV11-3 to TRBJ1-3, with 7 bases lining up with TRBD1. The CDR3 has 15 amino acids. Germline loops: CDR1 SGHNT, CDR2 YENEEA. Trimming at V came to 5 bases and at J to 2 bases, leaving 6 bases not matched to a gene. In nucleotides, the CDR3 is TGTGCCAGCAGCCGCACCACAGGGGCTGGAAACACCATATATTTT. It yields the protein CASSRTTGAGNTIYF.